These 9 T cell receptor beta chains originate from one sample sequenced in a study of OX40 agonist ivuxolimab in advanced cancers. The table came from immunoSEQ multiplex PCR; TCRdb's copy has only in-frame clones and leaves some out. Of 30,000 to 35,000 clones listed, 79% are singletons. Sequences were derived from CD4+ or CD8+ T cells sorted from blood, sampled in a trial of the OX40 agonist ivuxolimab. These receptors all stem from an adult with an advanced solid tumor such as melanoma, head and neck, liver or kidney cancer.

This chain connects TRBV7-9 to TRBJ1-1; TRBD1 matches at 9 bases. Germline trimming cut 6 bases from V and 0 bases from J; bases unmatched to any gene: 5. CDR1 is SEHNR, CDR2 FQNEAQ, per germline (reference sequence). The CDR3 consists of 15 residues. Written as DNA, the CDR3 is TGTGCCAGCAGACGAACAGGGGGCATGAACACTGAAGCTTTCTTT. Amino acids: CASRRTGGMNTEAFF.

V is TRBV6-5 and J is TRBJ1-1; the D gene is possibly TRBD1 (5 bases). Germline values: CDR1 MNHEY, CDR2 SVGAGI. This CDR3 has 14 residues. V gave up 5 bases and J gave up 6 bases, with 16 bases separating them. The CDR3 nucleotides read TGTGCCAGCAGTGCCAACCGGGTGGGGGCTGAAGCTTTCTTT. Translating gives CASSANRVGAEAFF.

The chain couples TRBV4-2 to TRBJ2-1; D possibly matches TRBD1 or TRBD2 (5 bases each). Between the trimmed V and J ends, which lost 0 bases and 14 bases, there was a span of 14 bases. CDR1 and CDR2 from the germline V gene are LGHNA and YNFKEQ. There are 13 residues in the CDR3. The CDR3 loop is CASSQDRGTTEFF. DNA of the CDR3: TGTGCCAGCAGCCAAGATAGAGGGACCACCGAGTTCTTC.

This clone rates as medium-sized. CDR3 in amino acids: CATSRVRRQGPFSHTIYF. DNA for the CDR3: TGTGCCACCAGCAGAGTAAGAAGGCAGGGCCCTTTTAGCCACACCATATATTTT. The chain recombines TRBV15 with TRBJ1-3; D might be TRBD1 (5 bases). Germline values: CDR1 LNHNV, CDR2 YYDKDF (reference sequence). The V gene lost 1 base and the J gene lost 8 bases, with 24 bases spanning the gap. The CDR3 runs 18 residues.

The CDR3 DNA sequence: TGTGCCAGCACCTCCTTGGAGGGGGCAGGATATAATTCACCCCTCCACTTT. It yields the protein CASTSLEGAGYNSPLHF. The rearrangement uses TRBV5-8 and TRBJ1-6, with TRBD1 matching over 7 bases. V shed 6 bases and J 4 bases; nucleotides not matched to a gene: 13. This CDR3 region has 17 residues. Per the germline V gene, CDR1 is SGHTS and CDR2 is YDEGEE.

The rearrangement joins TRBV5-1 to TRBJ1-1; maybe TRBD1 (5 bases). CDR3 length equals 14 residues. The germline gives CDR1 SGHRS, CDR2 YFSETQ. Trimming removed 4 bases from V and 0 bases from J, with 10 bases in between. The CDR3 nucleotides read TGCGCCAGCAGCGTCGACAGTTTGAACACTGAAGCTTTCTTT. It specifies CASSVDSLNTEAFF.

The chain employs TRBV6-1 and TRBJ1-2, with TRBD1 matching over 11 bases. The V gene end was trimmed by 3 bases and the J gene end by 7 bases; junction bases not matched to a gene: 7. This CDR3 spans 15 amino acids. CDR1 is MNHNS, CDR2 SASEGT, per germline. CDR3 amino acids: CASSDLGQGARGYTF. The CDR3 coding sequence is TGTGCCAGCAGTGACCTAGGACAGGGGGCTCGTGGCTACACCTTC.

V usage is TRBV7-7 and J usage is TRBJ2-3; TRBD2 is a possible D gene (5 bases). V was shortened by 6 bases and J by 2 bases, with 9 bases between the two germline ends. The CDR3 length is 13 residues. Germline V gene lookup returns CDR1 SSHAT and CDR2 FNYEAQ (reference sequence). CDR3 nucleotides: TGTGCCAGCAGTCAGGACTTCACAGATACGCAGTATTTT. Translating it yields CASSQDFTDTQYF.

The V call is TRBV7-2, the J call TRBJ2-3, with D uncertain. Between the trimmed V and J ends, which lost 3 bases and 6 bases, there was a span of 10 bases. Germline assignment: CDR1 SGHTA and CDR2 FQGNSA. CDR3 length: 13 residues. CDR3 bases: TGTGCCAGCAGCTTGGTTCAGATGGATACGCAGTATTTT. This gives the protein CASSLVQMDTQYF.